The following is a T cell receptor (beta chain) sequence with its context. These data belong to a study of blood T cell repertoires in COVID-19. The table came from immunoSEQ multiplex PCR; TCRdb's copy has only in-frame clones and leaves some out. The table lists about 120,000 clones, approximately 84% of them singletons. The CDR3 loop spans 16 amino acids. J was trimmed by 3 bases and V by 4 bases; bases with no gene match: 3. Germline CDR1 reads MDHEN; CDR2 reads SYDVKM. Sequencing used peripheral blood. J is TRBJ2-2 and V is TRBV28; 12 nucleotides align to TRBD1. The TCR sequence derives from a man in his 70s with acute or convalescent COVID-19. The CDR3 loop is CASSSGTGGHTGELFF. The CDR3 DNA reads TGTGCCAGCAGTTCCGGGACAGGGGGCCACACCGGGGAGCTGTTTTTT.